The clone carrying this TCR beta chain was found many times. TCRdb reprocessed the 5' RACE reads via MiXCR and lists one record per CDR3 protein. The sample lists a few hundred thousand distinct CDR3 sequences, over 4% occurring once. The data stem from a study of T cells after yellow fever vaccination. Study in general: SMART-Seq v4 Ultra Low Input handled preparation of low-cell-number fractions.

The ends lost 0 bases at V and 0 bases at J; junction bases unmatched: 6. The CDR3 extends over 18 amino acids. Germline V gene sequence: CDR1 MGHRA, CDR2 YSYEKL. The sequence was obtained from a man between 18 and 35 years old who received the YFV17D yellow fever vaccine. Material: PBMCs, obtained 5 days after the yellow fever booster vaccination. The chain has TRBV4-1 and TRBJ2-4; the match to TRBD2 covers 9 bases. The CDR3 reads CASSQEGLAGLAKNIQYF. In DNA form, the CDR3 reads TGCGCCAGCAGCCAAGAGGGTCTAGCGGGATTAGCCAAAAACATTCAGTACTTC.